The entry below describes one TCR beta chain. Its antigen is unknown. The data stem from a study of T cells expressing NK-cell markers. Overall study findings and caveats: Nothing established the HCMV specificity of expanded NKG2C+ T cell clones.

The CDR3 is 17 residues long. Germline V CDR1 and CDR2: SGHVS, FNYEAQ. Each CDR3 protein gets one entry in TCRdb, which reprocessed the 5' RACE reads and gives no DNA. Its table records just under 150,000 distinct CDR3 sequences. This sequence joins TRBV7-6 and TRBJ2-2; TCRdb calls TRBD2, which cannot be checked without DNA. The source is a man younger than 35 in good health. The material sequenced was blood T cells: a sorted CD56 or NKG2C T cell subset, CD4+ or CD8+ T cells, or bulk PBMC T cells (not recorded which). The CDR3 loop is CASSPHPGLANTGELFF.